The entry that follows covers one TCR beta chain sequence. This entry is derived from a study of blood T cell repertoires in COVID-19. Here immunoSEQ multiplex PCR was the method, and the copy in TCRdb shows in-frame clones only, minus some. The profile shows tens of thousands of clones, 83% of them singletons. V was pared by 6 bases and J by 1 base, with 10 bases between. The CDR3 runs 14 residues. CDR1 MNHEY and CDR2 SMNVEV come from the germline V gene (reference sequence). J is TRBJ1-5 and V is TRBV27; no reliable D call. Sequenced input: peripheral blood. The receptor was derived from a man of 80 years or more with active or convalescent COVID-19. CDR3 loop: CASRPSGSNQPQHF. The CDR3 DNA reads TGTGCCAGCAGGCCCAGCGGGAGCAATCAGCCCCAGCATTTT.